Listed below are T cell receptor beta chains from one sample, sequenced in a study of blood T cell repertoires in COVID-19. TCRdb's copy holds only in-frame clones and misses some; the assay was immunoSEQ multiplex PCR. The sample yields under 250,000 clones, about four fifths seen once. Source material: peripheral blood. The receptors shown here come from a woman younger than 30 with acute or convalescent COVID-19. Each CDR3 is given without its conserved first and last residue. The order of the fields is V gene, J gene, CDR3 protein.

TRBV3-1/TRBV3-2	TRBJ2-3	ASSRGLGTDTQY
TRBV7-2	TRBJ2-3	ASSGRQGPPDTQY
TRBV19	TRBJ1-6	ASTQWEGSPLH
TRBV19	TRBJ2-7	ASSASGTSGSYEQY
TRBV27	TRBJ1-5	ASSPRGNRVGGNQPQH
TRBV5-1	TRBJ1-1	ASSSGLLDTEAF
TRBV6-5	TRBJ2-1	ASSYSRDEQF
TRBV7-8	TRBJ1-1	ASSLAWTRQKNTEAF
TRBV18	TRBJ2-1	ASSSSPRTKYNEQF
TRBV27	TRBJ1-1	ASSPSAGGGTEAF
TRBV10-3	TRBJ2-7	AIEDRAYEQY
TRBV30	TRBJ2-7	AWNPTSGTYEQY
TRBV6-6	TRBJ1-2	ASSRQGGGYT
TRBV7-2	TRBJ2-7	ASSLGAGYEQY
TRBV2	TRBJ2-1	ASRTGTSGGNEQF
TRBV4-1	TRBJ2-1	ASSPTELAGLNNEQF
TRBV30	TRBJ1-1	AWSLRRDTEAF
TRBV10-3	TRBJ1-1	AISDPPRNTEAF
TRBV6-1	TRBJ2-5	ASGILVRETQY
TRBV15	TRBJ1-4	ATAQGNSGEKLF
TRBV7-8	TRBJ2-2	ASRTRAVGRNTGELF
TRBV6-5	TRBJ1-1	ASSYSSGEFSTEAF
TRBV28	TRBJ2-1	ASSLGGRVPTNEQF
TRBV6-1	TRBJ1-2	ASSEPGGTNYGYT
TRBV20-1	TRBJ2-1	SALYYNEQF
TRBV28	TRBJ2-3	ASAGGQRADTQY
TRBV27	TRBJ2-7	ASSFDRASYEQY
TRBV6-6	TRBJ2-5	ASSKGLAGVGETQY
TRBV15	TRBJ2-3	ATSRAAGGADTQY
TRBV29-1	TRBJ2-1	SVDVRRPYNEQF
TRBV6-5	TRBJ1-1	ASSYSKYRGNTEAF
TRBV7-8	TRBJ2-7	ASSPDRVSEQY
TRBV25-1	TRBJ2-7	ASRDRENYEQY
TRBV28	TRBJ1-5	ASRSQTEAYQPQH
TRBV9	TRBJ2-7	ASSVAGLAGRYEQY
TRBV24-1	TRBJ2-2	ATSDLQGPVTGELF
TRBV15	TRBJ1-5	ATSRGQPSNQPQH
TRBV19	TRBJ2-7	ASSYTGTGISYEQY
TRBV6-5	TRBJ1-1	ASVEVSFTEAF
TRBV19	TRBJ2-1	ASSIPRLAGGYNEQF
TRBV9	TRBJ2-1	ASSESGRGYNEQF
TRBV29-1	TRBJ1-2	SVEDWGDRGNGYT
TRBV7-6	TRBJ2-2	ASSLSLSSGSTGELF
TRBV7-2	TRBJ2-7	ASSDTSGTSYEQY
TRBV5-5	TRBJ1-4	ASSPLSVNNEKLF
TRBV5-1	TRBJ2-5	ASSPASGVQETQY
TRBV18	TRBJ2-7	ASSHSGTSGSGEQY
TRBV6-5	TRBJ2-7	ASSYGLAAYEQY
TRBV27	TRBJ2-7	ASSYGLSYEQY
TRBV28	TRBJ2-5	ASSSGTPQETQY
TRBV24-1	TRBJ2-3	ATSDDRGVDTQY
TRBV3-1/TRBV3-2	TRBJ1-5	ASSQDWGEGQFNQPQH